This T cell receptor (beta chain) comes out of a study of cytomegalovirus exposure and HLA in healthy donors. PCR involved 60 Vbeta and 13 Jbeta primers. The repertoire was sequenced with immunoSEQ multiplex PCR; TCRdb's copy has only in-frame clones and lacks some. The repertoire holds roughly 160,000 clones, 84% seen once, with 1% in the top ten. Germline CDR1 LNHDA, CDR2 SQIVND (reference sequence). The CDR3 extends over 13 amino acids. Losses at the gene ends were 5 bases for V and 6 bases for J; bases not matched to a gene: 6. This chain joins TRBV19 and TRBJ1-1, with 7 bases lining up with TRBD1. The TCR originated in a man aged 30 to 39 in good health and CMV-seronegative. Input material: PBMCs. CDR3 protein: CASSLRQGSEAFF. The CDR3 DNA reads as TGTGCCAGTAGTTTACGACAGGGCTCTGAAGCTTTCTTT. Variable domain in full (rest from reference TRBV19 and TRBJ1-1): DGGITQSPKYLFRKEGQNVTLSCEQNLNHDAMYWYRQDPGQGLRLIYYSQIVNDFQKGDIAEGYSVSREKKESFPLTVTSAQKNPTAFYLCASSLRQGSEAFFGQGTRLTVV.